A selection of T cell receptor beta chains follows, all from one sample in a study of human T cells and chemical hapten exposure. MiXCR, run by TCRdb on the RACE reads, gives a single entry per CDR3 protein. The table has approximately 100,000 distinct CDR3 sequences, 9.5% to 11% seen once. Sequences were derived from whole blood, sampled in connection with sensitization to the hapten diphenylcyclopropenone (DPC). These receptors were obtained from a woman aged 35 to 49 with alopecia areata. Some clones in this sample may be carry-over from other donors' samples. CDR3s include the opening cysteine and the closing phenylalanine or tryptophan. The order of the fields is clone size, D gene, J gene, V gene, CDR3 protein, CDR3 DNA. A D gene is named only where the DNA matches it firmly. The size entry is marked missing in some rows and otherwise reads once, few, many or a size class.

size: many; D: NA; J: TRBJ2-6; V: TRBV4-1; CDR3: CASSLRPGPGANVLTF; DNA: TGCGCCAGCAGCCTTCGGCCGGGACCTGGGGCCAACGTCCTGACTTTC
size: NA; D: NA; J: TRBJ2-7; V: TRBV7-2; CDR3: CASSLTWTGMHEQYF; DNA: TGTGCCAGCAGCTTAACCTGGACGGGAATGCACGAGCAGTACTTC
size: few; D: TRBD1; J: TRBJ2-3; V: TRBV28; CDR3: CASGTGRSSERYAADF; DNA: TGTGCCAGCGGGACAGGCAGATCTAGCGAGAGATACGCAGCGGATTTT
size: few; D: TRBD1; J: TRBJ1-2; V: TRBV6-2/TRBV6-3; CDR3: CASSKTGDYGYTF; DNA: TGTGCCAGCAGCAAGACAGGGGACTATGGCTACACCTTC
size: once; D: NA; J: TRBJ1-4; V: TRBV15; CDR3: CATSPNGATNEKLFF; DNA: TGTGCCACCAGCCCAAATGGCGCAACTAATGAAAAACTGTTTTTT
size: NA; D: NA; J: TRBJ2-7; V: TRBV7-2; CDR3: CASSTAGTPPSF; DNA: TGTGCCAGCAGCACCGCCGGGACACCTCCGTCCTTC
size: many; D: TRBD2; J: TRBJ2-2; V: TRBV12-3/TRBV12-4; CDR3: CASSERGSGTGELFF; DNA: TGTGCCAGCAGTGAGCGGGGGTCGGGCACCGGGGAGCTGTTTTTT
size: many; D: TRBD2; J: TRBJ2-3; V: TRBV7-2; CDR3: CASSLASSGGAHTQYF; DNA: TGTGCCAGCAGCTTAGCATCCAGCGGGGGGGCTCATACGCAGTATTTT
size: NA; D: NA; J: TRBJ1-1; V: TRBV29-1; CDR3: CSVHRGLNTEAFF; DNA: TGCAGCGTTCATCGAGGGCTGAACACTGAAGCTTTCTTT
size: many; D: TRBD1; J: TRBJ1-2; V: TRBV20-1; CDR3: CSAPTGDYGYTF; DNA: TGCAGTGCTCCGACAGGGGACTATGGCTACACCTTC
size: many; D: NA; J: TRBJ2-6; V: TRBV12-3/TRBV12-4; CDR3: CASSFIGSGANVLTF; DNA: TGTGCCAGCAGTTTCATAGGGTCTGGGGCCAACGTCCTGACTTTC
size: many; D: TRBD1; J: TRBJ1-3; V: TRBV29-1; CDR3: CSVDTGQVLSGNTIYF; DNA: TGCAGCGTAGATACCGGACAGGTCCTCTCTGGAAACACCATATATTTT
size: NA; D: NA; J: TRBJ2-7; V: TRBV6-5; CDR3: CASSYSGYREQYF; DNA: TGTGCCAGCAGTTACTCCGGCTACCGCGAGCAGTACTTC
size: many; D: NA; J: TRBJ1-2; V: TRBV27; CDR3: CASSLQGSYGYTF; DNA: TGTGCCAGCAGTTTACAGGGAAGCTATGGCTACACCTTC
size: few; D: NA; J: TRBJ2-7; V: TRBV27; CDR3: CASSFREGNYEQYF; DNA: TGTGCCAGCAGTTTTCGGGAAGGGAACTACGAGCAGTACTTC
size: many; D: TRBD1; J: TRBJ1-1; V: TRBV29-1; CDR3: CSVLRGQGTEAFF; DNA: TGCAGCGTACTAAGGGGGCAGGGAACTGAAGCTTTCTTT
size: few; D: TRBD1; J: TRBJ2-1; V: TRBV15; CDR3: CATSIGDSYFNNEQFF; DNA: TGTGCCACCAGCATAGGGGACAGCTACTTTAACAATGAGCAGTTCTTC
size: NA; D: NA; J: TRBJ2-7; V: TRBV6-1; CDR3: CASSIQGYEQYF; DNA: TGTGCCAGCAGTATACAGGGCTACGAGCAGTACTTC
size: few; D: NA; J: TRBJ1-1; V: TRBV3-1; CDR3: CASRQKKGEAFF; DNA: TGTGCCAGCAGGCAAAAGAAAGGGGAAGCTTTCTTT
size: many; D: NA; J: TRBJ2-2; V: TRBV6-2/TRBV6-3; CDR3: CASSSLLVQGNTGELFF; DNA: TGTGCCAGCAGTTCCCTTCTTGTTCAGGGAAACACCGGGGAGCTGTTTTTT
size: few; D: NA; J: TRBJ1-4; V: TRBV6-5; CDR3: CASSYGGADEKLFF; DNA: TGTGCCAGCAGTTACGGGGGGGCGGACGAAAAACTGTTTTTT
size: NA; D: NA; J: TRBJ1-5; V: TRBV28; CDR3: CASSLLGRNQPQHF; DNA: TGTGCCAGCAGTTTATTAGGGCGGAATCAGCCCCAGCATTTT
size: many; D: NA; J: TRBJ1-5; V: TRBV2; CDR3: CASRYQGRGNQPQHF; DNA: TGTGCCAGCAGGTACCAGGGTCGGGGCAATCAGCCCCAGCATTTT
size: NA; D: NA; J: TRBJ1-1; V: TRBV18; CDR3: CASSPPGDTEAFF; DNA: TGTGCCAGCTCACCACCTGGGGACACTGAAGCTTTCTTT
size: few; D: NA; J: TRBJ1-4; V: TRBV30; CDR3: CAWRTVANEKLFF; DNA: TGTGCCTGGAGGACAGTAGCTAATGAAAAACTGTTTTTT
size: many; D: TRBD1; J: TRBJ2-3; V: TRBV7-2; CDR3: CASSFAGQGWDTQYF; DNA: TGTGCCAGCAGCTTCGCGGGACAGGGGTGGGATACGCAGTATTTT
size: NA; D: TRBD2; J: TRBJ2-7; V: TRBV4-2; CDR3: CASSQEAGGYEQYF; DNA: TGTGCCAGCAGCCAAGAGGCGGGAGGGTACGAGCAGTACTTC
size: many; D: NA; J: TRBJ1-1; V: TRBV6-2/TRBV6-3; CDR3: CASRLRVPTEAFF; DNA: TGTGCCAGCAGACTCAGGGTACCCACTGAAGCTTTCTTT
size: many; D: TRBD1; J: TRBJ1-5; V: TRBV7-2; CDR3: CASSLDSGTGSVGNQPQHF; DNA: TGTGCCAGCAGCTTAGATTCCGGGACAGGGTCGGTCGGAAATCAGCCCCAGCATTTT
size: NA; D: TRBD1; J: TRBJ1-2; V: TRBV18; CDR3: CASSPAGQAGYGYTF; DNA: TGTGCCAGCTCACCAGCGGGACAGGCCGGCTATGGCTACACCTTC
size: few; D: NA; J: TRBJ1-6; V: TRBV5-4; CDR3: CASSLVRSGADSPLHF; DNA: TGTGCCAGCAGCCTCGTTCGTTCAGGGGCGGATTCACCCCTCCACTTT